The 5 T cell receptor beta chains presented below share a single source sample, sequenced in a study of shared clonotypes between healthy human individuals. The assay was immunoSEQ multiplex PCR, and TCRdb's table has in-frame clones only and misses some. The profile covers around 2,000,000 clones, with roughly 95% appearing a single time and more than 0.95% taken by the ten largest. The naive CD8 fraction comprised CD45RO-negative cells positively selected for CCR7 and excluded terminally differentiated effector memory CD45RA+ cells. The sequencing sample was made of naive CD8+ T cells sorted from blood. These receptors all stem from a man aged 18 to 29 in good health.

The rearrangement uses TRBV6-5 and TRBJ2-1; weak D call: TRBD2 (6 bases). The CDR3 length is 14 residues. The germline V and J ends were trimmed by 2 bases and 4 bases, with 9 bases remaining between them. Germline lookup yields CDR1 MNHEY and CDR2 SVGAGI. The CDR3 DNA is TGTGCCAGCAGTTACCTTAGCGGTTACAATGAGCAGTTCTTC. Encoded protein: CASSYLSGYNEQFF.

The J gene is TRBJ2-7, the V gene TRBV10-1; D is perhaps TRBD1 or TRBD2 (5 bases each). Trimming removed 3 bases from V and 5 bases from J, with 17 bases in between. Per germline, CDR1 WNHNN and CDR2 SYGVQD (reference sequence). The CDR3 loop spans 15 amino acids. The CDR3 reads CASSDSGSALDEQYF. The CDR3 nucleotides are TGCGCCAGCAGTGATTCAGGGAGCGCTTTGGACGAGCAGTACTTC.

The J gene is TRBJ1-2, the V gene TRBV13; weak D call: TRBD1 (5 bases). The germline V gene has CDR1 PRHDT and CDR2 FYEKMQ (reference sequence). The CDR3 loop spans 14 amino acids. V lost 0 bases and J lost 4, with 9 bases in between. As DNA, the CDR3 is TGTGCCAGCAGCTTAGGGACAGTTATCTATGGCTACACCTTC. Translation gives CASSLGTVIYGYTF.

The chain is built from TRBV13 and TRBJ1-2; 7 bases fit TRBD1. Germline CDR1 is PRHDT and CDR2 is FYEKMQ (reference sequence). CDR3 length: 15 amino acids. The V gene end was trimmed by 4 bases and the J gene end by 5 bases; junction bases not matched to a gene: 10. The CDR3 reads CASSSNGPGGYGYTF. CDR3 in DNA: TGTGCCAGCAGCTCCAACGGGCCAGGGGGATATGGCTACACCTTC.

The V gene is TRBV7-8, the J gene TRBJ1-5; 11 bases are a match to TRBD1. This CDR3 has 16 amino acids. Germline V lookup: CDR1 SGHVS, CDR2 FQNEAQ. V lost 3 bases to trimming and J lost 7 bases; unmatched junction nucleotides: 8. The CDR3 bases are TGTGCCAGCAGCTTGGGGGGGACAGGGGGTTCACAGCCCCAGCATTTT. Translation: CASSLGGTGGSQPQHF.